Listed here are 5 T cell receptor beta chains from one sample, sequenced in a study of control samples from healthy donors and cancer patients. Profiled with immunoSEQ multiplex PCR; TCRdb holds only in-frame clones, not every one. The sample has approximately 150,000 clones, about 89% seen once. Sequencing was done on a sample of blood. The receptors stem from a man under 40 in good health.

J is TRBJ2-6 and V is TRBV27, with D possibly being TRBD1 (5 bases). The germline V and J ends were trimmed by 5 bases and 0 bases, with 29 bases remaining between them. Germline V gene sequence: CDR1 MNHEY, CDR2 SMNVEV (reference sequence). This CDR3 contains 22 residues. The CDR3 is CASSHQGRPRAALYSGANVLTF. In nucleotides, the CDR3 is TGTGCCAGCAGTCACCAGGGTAGGCCCCGTGCTGCCCTGTACTCTGGGGCCAACGTCCTGACTTTC.

This clone was seen a single time. V gene TRBV9 combines with J gene TRBJ1-3, with TRBD1 matching 7 bases. CDR1 is SGDLS and CDR2 is YYNGEE in the germline V gene. The CDR3 consists of 19 residues. Trimming took 4 bases from V and 0 from J; bases not matched to a gene: 16. CDR3 protein: CASSNPGTASLNSGNTIYF. The CDR3 coding sequence is TGTGCCAGCAGCAACCCGGGGACAGCGTCTCTGAACTCTGGAAACACCATATATTTT.

V and J are TRBV14 and TRBJ2-3; D is uncertain. With 4 bases removed from V and 4 bases from J, the gap between germline ends came to 21 bases. CDR1 and CDR2 from the germline V gene are SGHDN and FVKESK. This CDR3 spans 17 amino acids. The CDR3 loop reads CASSLSAINFWADTQYF. The DNA of the CDR3 is TGTGCCAGCAGCCTCTCCGCGATTAATTTCTGGGCAGATACGCAGTATTTT.

The CDR3 sequence: CASSLALLDEQFF. CDR3 coding DNA: TGTGCCAGCAGCCTCGCCCTCCTAGATGAGCAGTTCTTC. V gene TRBV7-2 combines with J gene TRBJ2-1; no clear D. The germline V gene encodes CDR1 SGHTA and CDR2 FQGNSA. V was pared by 5 bases and J by 8 bases, with 13 bases between. The CDR3 totals 13 residues.

V usage is TRBV7-6 and J usage is TRBJ1-2; no reliable D call. CDR1 SGHVS and CDR2 FNYEAQ come from the germline V gene. V was trimmed by 5 bases and J by 4 bases, leaving 11 bases between them. This CDR3 region has 13 residues. The CDR3 nucleotides read TGTGCCAGCAGCCCCGACCTTGGCTATGGCTACACCTTC. Protein sequence: CASSPDLGYGYTF.